This TCR beta chain was recovered during a study of shared clonotypes between healthy human individuals. It was at deep level that the assay was run. Over several immunoSEQ plates, each subset's genomic DNA was distributed in even portions. The assay was immunoSEQ multiplex PCR, and TCRdb's table has in-frame clones only and misses some. In the table there are roughly 330,000 clones, under 80% of which are singletons. The germline CDR1 and CDR2 sequences are LNHNV and YYDKDF (reference sequence). This CDR3 has 12 amino acids. The V and J ends lost 4 bases and 3 bases respectively, with 6 bases between them. Recent acute infections and vaccinations were absent in the healthy HIV-negative adult donors.

This receptor was taken from a man younger than 45 in good health. Material: memory CD4+ T cells sorted from blood. Documented subset: CD45RA-negative fraction. V usage is TRBV15 and J usage is TRBJ2-5; D uncertain. Here the CDR3 reads CATSTSEETQYF. The DNA for the CDR3 is TGTGCCACCAGCACCTCTGAAGAGACCCAGTACTTC.